The sequence of this T cell receptor beta chain was determined in a study of T cell responses to AZD1222 COVID-19 vaccine. The study, taken as a whole, reports: Most donors were white British, females outnumbered males, and clonal diversity was possibly underestimated. Within unmutated variant regions lay the reported targets of nearly half of spike-specific TCRs. The study identified only five to seven AZD1222 recipients as seropositive at baseline.

Concerning this clone: Its target is not known.

Germline V gene data show CDR1 as SGHTA and CDR2 as FQGNSA. V dropped 4 bases and J dropped 5; count of bases not matched to a gene: 6. There are 15 residues in the CDR3. The table came from immunoSEQ multiplex PCR; TCRdb's copy has only in-frame clones and leaves some out. The table lists over 150,000 clones, more than 90% of them singletons. This TCR came from an adult in good health. This specimen was peripheral blood, taken on day 0 of AZD1222 vaccination. The chain joins TRBV7-2 to TRBJ2-1; 9 positions agree with TRBD2. The CDR3 DNA is TGTGCCAGCAGCTCCCTAGCGGGACCTAACAATGAGCAGTTCTTC. This translates into CASSSLAGPNNEQFF.